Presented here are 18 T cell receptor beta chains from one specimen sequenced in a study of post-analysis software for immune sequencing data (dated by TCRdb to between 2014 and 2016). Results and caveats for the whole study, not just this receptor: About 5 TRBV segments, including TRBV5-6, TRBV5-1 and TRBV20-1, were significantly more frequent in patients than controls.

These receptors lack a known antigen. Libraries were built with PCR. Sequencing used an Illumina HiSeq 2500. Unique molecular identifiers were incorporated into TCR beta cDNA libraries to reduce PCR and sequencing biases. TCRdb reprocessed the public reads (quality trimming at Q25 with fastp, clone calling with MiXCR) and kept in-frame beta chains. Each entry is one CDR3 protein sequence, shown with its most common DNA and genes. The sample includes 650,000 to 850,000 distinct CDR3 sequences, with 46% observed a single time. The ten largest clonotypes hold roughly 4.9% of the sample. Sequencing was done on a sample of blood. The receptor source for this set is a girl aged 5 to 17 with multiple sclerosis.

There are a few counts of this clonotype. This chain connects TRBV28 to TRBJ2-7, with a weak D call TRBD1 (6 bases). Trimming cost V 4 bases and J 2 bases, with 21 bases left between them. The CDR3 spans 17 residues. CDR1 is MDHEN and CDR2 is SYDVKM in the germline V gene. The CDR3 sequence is CASSSPPLSNRAYEQYF. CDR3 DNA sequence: TGTGCCAGCAGTTCGCCCCCTCTTTCGAACAGGGCCTACGAGCAGTACTTC.

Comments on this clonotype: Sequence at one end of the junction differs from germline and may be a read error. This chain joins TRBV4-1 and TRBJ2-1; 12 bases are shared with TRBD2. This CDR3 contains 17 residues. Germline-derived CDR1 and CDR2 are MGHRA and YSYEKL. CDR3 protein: CASSPEELAGGYNKQFF. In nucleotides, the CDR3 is TGCGCCAGCAGCCCCGAAGAACTAGCGGGGGGATACAATAAGCAGTTCTTC.

The DNA for the CDR3 is TGTGCCACCAGTGACCTTAGCGGGAGCAGCACAGATACGCAGTATTTT. Residues: CATSDLSGSSTDTQYF. The J gene is TRBJ2-3, the V gene TRBV24-1; 9 nucleotides align to TRBD2. Per the germline V gene, CDR1 is KGHDR and CDR2 is SFDVKD. The ends lost 4 bases at V and 0 bases at J; junction bases unmatched: 4. The CDR3 loop spans 16 amino acids.

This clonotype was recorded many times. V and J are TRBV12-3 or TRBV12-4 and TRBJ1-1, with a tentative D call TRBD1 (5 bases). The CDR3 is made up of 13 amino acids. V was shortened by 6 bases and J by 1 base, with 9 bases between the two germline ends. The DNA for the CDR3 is TGTGCCAGCAGCTCAACAGGGAACACTGAAGCTTTCTTT. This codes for CASSSTGNTEAFF.

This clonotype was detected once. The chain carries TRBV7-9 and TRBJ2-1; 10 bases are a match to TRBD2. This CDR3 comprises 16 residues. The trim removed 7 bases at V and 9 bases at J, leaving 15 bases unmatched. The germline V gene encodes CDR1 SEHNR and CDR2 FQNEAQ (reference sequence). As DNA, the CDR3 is TGTGCCAGCACCAAACGGGAAGCGGGAGGGCCTATTGAGCAGTTCTTC. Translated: CASTKREAGGPIEQFF.

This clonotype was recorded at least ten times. The CDR3 DNA sequence: TGCAGTGCTAATACAGGGTCTCGAAGGGATAATTCACCCCTCCACTTT. Amino acid sequence: CSANTGSRRDNSPLHF. The rearrangement uses TRBV20-1 and TRBJ1-6; D possibly corresponds to TRBD1 (6 bases). This CDR3 region has 16 residues. The germline V gene encodes CDR1 DFQATT and CDR2 SNEGSKA (reference sequence). V was pared by 4 bases and J by 5 bases, with 18 bases between.

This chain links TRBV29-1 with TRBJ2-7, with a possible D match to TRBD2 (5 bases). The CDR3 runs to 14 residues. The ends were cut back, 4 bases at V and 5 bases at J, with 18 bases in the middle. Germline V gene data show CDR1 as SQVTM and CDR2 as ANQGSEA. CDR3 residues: CSVASGPPRDEQYF. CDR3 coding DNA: TGCAGCGTTGCCTCAGGACCGCCGAGGGACGAGCAGTACTTC.

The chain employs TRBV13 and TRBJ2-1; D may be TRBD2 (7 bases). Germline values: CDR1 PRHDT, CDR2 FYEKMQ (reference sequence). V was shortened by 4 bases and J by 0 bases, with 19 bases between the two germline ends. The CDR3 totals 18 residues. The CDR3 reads CASSSRGKTSDSYNEQFF. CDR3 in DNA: TGTGCCAGCAGCTCCAGGGGAAAAACTAGCGACTCCTACAATGAGCAGTTCTTC.

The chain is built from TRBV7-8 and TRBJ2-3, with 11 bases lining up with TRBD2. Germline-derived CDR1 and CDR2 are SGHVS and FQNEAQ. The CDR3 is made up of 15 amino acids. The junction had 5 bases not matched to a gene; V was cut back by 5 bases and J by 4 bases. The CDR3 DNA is TGTGCCAGCAGCCGGACTAGCGGGCTCCCAGATACGCAGTATTTT. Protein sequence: CASSRTSGLPDTQYF.

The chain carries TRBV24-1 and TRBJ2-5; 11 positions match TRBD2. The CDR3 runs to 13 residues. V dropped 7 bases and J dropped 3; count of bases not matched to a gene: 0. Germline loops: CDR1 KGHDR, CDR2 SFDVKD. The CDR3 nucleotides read TGTGCCACCAGGGGACTAGCGGAAGAGACCCAGTACTTC. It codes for CATRGLAEETQYF.

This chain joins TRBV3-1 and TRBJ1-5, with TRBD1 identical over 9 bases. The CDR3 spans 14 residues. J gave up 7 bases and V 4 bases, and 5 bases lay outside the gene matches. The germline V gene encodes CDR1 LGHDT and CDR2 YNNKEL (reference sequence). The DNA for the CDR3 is TGTGCCAGCAGCCGGACAGGGGTCGGGCAGCCCCAGCATTTT. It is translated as CASSRTGVGQPQHF.

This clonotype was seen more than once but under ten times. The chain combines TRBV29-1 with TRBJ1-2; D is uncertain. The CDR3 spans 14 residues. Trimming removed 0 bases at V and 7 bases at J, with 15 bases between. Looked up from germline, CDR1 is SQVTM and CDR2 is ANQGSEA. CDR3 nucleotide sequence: TGCAGCGTTGAAGAGGGCACGGTCGCGGGTGGCTACACCTTC. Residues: CSVEEGTVAGGYTF.

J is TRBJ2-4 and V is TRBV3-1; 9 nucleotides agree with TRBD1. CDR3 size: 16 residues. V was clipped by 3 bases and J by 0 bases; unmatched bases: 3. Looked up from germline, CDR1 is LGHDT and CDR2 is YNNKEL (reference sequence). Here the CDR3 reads CASSQGQGLAKNIQYF. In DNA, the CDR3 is TGTGCCAGCAGCCAGGGACAGGGACTAGCCAAAAACATTCAGTACTTC.

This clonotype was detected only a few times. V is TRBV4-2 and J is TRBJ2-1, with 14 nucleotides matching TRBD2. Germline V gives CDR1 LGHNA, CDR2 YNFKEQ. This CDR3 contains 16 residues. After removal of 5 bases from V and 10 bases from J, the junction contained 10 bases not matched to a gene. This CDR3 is CASSSRLAGGPGEQFF. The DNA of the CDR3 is TGTGCCAGCAGCTCTCGACTAGCGGGAGGGCCCGGGGAGCAGTTCTTC.

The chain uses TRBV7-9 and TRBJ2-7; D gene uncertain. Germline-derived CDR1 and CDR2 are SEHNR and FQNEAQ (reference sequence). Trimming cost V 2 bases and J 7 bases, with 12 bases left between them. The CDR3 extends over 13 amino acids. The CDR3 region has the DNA TGTGCCAGCAGCTTATCCGACGCCTTGGAGCAGTACTTC. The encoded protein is CASSLSDALEQYF. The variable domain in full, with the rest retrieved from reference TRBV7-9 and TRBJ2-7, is DTGVSQNPRHKITKRGQNVTFRCDPISEHNRLYWYRQTLGQGPEFLTYFQNEAQLEKSRLLSDRFSAERPKGSFSTLEIQRTEQGDSAMYLCASSLSDALEQYFGPGTRLTVT.

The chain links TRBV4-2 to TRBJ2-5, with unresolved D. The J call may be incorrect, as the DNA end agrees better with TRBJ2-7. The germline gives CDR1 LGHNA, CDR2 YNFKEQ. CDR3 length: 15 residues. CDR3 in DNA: TGTGCCAGCAGCCAAGAAAGAGGCTGGCTGTACGAGCAGTACTTC. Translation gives CASSQERGWLYEQYF.

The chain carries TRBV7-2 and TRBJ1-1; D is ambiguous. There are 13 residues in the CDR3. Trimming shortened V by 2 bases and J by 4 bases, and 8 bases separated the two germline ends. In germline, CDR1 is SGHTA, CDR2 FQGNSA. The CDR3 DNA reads TGTGCCAGCAGCTTAATAAGGGTCACTGAAGCTTTCTTT. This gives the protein CASSLIRVTEAFF.

Written as DNA, the CDR3 is TGTGCCAGCAGTTCCAAGACAGGGTTAGCTGAAGCTTTCTTT. It codes for CASSSKTGLAEAFF. V gene TRBV28 combines with J gene TRBJ1-1; 7 bases map to TRBD1. CDR3 size: 14 residues. Germline CDR1 reads MDHEN; CDR2 reads SYDVKM. The ends lost 4 bases at V and 6 bases at J; junction bases unmatched: 8.